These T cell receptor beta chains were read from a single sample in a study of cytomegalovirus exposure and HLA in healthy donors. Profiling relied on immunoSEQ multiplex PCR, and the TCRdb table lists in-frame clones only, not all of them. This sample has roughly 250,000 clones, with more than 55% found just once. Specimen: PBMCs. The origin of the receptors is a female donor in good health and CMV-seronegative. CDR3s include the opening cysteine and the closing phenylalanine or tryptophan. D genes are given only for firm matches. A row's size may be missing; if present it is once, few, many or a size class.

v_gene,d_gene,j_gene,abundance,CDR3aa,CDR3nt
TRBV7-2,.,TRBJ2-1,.,CASSLRVDNEQFF,TGTGCCAGCAGCTTAAGAGTCGACAATGAGCAGTTCTTC
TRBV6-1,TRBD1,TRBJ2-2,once,CASSEAGGFRELFF,TGTGCCAGCAGTGAGGCAGGGGGCTTCAGGGAGCTGTTTTTT
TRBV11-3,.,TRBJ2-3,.,CASSLDPSRGGTDTQYF,TGTGCCAGCAGCTTAGACCCTAGCAGGGGCGGCACAGATACGCAGTATTTT
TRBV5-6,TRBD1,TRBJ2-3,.,CAASSLGQGSTDTQYF,TGTGCGGCCAGCAGCTTGGGACAGGGAAGCACAGATACGCAGTATTTT
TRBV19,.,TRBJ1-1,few,CASSIAMNTEAFF,TGTGCCAGTAGTATCGCTATGAACACTGAAGCTTTCTTT
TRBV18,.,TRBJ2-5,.,CASSPRAASETQYF,TGTGCCAGCTCACCACGAGCGGCCTCGGAGACCCAGTACTTC
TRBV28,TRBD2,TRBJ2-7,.,CRTSGIYEQYF,TGTCGCACTAGCGGGATATACGAGCAGTACTTC
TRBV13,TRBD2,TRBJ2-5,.,CASSLSLGGRAETQYF,TGTGCCAGCAGCCTATCGCTCGGCGGGAGGGCGGAGACCCAGTACTTC
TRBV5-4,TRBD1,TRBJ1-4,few,CASSLGDRDNEKLFF,TGTGCCAGCAGCTTGGGGGACAGGGATAATGAAAAACTGTTTTTT
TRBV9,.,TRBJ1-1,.,CASSVARSGNTEAFF,TGTGCCAGCAGCGTAGCGCGGTCCGGGAACACTGAAGCTTTCTTT
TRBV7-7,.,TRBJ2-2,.,CASSSPGTGELFF,TGTGCTAGCAGCAGTCCGGGCACCGGGGAGCTGTTTTTT
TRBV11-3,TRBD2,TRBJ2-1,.,CASSSGRAPNEQFF,TGTGCCAGCAGTAGCGGGAGGGCCCCGAATGAGCAGTTCTTC
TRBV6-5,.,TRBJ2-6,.,CATTILASGANVLTF,TGTGCCACCACTATACTCGCCTCTGGGGCCAACGTCCTGACTTTC
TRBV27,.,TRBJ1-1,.,CASSSIQGNTEAFF,TGTGCCAGCAGTTCAATACAGGGCAACACTGAAGCTTTCTTT
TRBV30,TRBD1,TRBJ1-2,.,CAWTLTGTGYGYTF,TGTGCCTGGACCTTAACAGGGACAGGGTATGGCTACACCTTC
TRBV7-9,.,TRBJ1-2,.,CSSSKQADGYTF,TGTTCCAGCAGCAAACAGGCGGATGGCTACACCTTC
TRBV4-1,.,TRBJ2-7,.,CASSQAIAYEQYF,TGCGCCAGCAGCCAAGCGATAGCCTACGAGCAGTACTTC
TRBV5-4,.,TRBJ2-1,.,CASRRDSYNEQFF,TGTGCCAGCAGGCGGGACAGCTACAATGAGCAGTTCTTC
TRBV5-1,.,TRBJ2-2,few,CASSFSGGGAGELFF,TGCGCCAGCAGCTTTAGCGGCGGCGGGGCCGGGGAGCTGTTTTTT
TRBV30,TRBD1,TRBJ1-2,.,CAWSLTGVYGYTF,TGTGCCTGGAGTCTCACAGGGGTCTATGGCTACACCTTC
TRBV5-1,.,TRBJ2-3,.,CASSLRVGSDTQYF,TGCGCCAGCAGCTTGCGGGTCGGGTCCGATACGCAGTATTTT
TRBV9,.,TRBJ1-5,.,CASSNQADQPQHF,TGTGCCAGCAGCAACCAGGCCGATCAGCCCCAGCATTTT
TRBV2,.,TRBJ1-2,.,CASSAGVYGYTF,TGTGCCAGCAGTGCAGGGGTCTATGGCTACACCTTC
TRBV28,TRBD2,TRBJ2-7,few,CASSLIGRGSYEQYF,TGTGCCAGCAGTTTAATCGGGAGGGGTTCCTACGAGCAGTACTTC
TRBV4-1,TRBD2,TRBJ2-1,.,CASSLGRLGGSSYNEQFF,TGCGCCAGCAGCCTGGGCCGCCTCGGGGGGAGCTCCTACAATGAGCAGTTCTTC
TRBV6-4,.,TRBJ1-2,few,CASSDTVGYGYTF,TGTGCCAGCAGTGATACAGTGGGCTATGGCTACACCTTC
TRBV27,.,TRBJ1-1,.,CASSRRVDLSTEAFF,TGTGCCAGCAGCCGTCGGGTGGATTTAAGCACTGAAGCTTTCTTT
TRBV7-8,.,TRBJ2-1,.,CASSFRAGTGSYNEQFF,TGTGCCAGCAGCTTTAGGGCGGGTACGGGGTCCTACAATGAGCAGTTCTTC
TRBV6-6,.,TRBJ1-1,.,CASSRDTEAFF,TGTGCCAGCAGCCGGGACACTGAAGCTTTCTTT
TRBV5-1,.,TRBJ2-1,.,CASSPLTSSNEQFF,TGCGCCAGCAGCCCCCTAACTAGCTCCAATGAGCAGTTCTTC